This T cell receptor (beta chain) was identified during a study of control samples from healthy donors and cancer patients. Clones were sequenced by immunoSEQ multiplex PCR, and TCRdb holds only the in-frame ones, with some missing. The sample carries some 150,000 clones, around 90% recorded once. V shed 1 base, J shed 2 bases, and the junction held 4 bases outside the gene matches. This CDR3 spans 15 amino acids. Germline values: CDR1 SNHLY, CDR2 FYNNEI. Sequencing was carried out using blood. The rearrangement links TRBV2 to TRBJ2-7; 8 bases match TRBD1. The receptor was isolated from a man younger than 40 in good health. Written as DNA, the CDR3 is TGTGCCAGCAGTGAAGAGCAGGGGGCGCCCTACGAGCAGTACTTC. Encoded protein: CASSEEQGAPYEQYF. The variable domain in full, with the rest retrieved from reference TRBV2 and TRBJ2-7, is EPEVTQTPSHQVTQMGQEVILRCVPISNHLYFYWYRQILGQKVEFLVSFYNNEISEKSEIFDDQFSVERPDGSNFTLKIRSTKLEDSAMYFCASSEEQGAPYEQYFGPGTRLTVT.